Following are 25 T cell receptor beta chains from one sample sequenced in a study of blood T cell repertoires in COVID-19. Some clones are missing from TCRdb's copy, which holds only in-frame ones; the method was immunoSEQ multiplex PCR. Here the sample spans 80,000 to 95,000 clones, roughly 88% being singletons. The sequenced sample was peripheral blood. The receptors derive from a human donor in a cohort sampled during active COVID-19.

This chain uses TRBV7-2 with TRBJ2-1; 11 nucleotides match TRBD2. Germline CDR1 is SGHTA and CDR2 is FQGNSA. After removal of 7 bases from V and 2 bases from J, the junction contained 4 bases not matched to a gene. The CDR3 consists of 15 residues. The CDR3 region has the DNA TGTGCCAGCACTAGCGGGGGGCTCACCTACAATGAGCAGTTCTTC. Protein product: CASTSGGLTYNEQFF.

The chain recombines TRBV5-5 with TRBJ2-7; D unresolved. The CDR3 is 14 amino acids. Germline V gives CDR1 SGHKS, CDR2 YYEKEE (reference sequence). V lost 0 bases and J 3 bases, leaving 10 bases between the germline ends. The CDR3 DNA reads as TGTGCCAGCAGCTTGGAACAGATAGTCTACGAGCAGTACTTC. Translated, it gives CASSLEQIVYEQYF.

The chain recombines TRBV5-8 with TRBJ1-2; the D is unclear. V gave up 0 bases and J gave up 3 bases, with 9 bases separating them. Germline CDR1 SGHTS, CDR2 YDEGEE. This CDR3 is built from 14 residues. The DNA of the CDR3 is TGTGCCAGCAGCTTGGACAGCTCTTACTATGGCTACACCTTC. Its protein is CASSLDSSYYGYTF. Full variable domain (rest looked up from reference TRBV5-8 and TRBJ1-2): EAGVTQSPTHLIKTRGQQATLRCSPISGHTSVYWYQQALGLGLQFLLWYDEGEERNRGNFPPRFSGRQFPNYSSELNVNALELEDSALYLCASSLDSSYYGYTFGSGTRLTVV.

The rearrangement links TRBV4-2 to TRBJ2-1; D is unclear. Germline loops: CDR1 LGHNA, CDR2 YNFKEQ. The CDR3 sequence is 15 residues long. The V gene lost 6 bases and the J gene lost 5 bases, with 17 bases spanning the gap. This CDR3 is CASSKRPLDDNEQFF. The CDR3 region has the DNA TGTGCCAGCAGTAAAAGGCCGCTAGACGACAATGAGCAGTTCTTC.

The CDR3, as DNA: TGCGCCAGCAGCTTGATAGCGGGAGGTGACCAAGAGACCCAGTACTTC. This translates into CASSLIAGGDQETQYF. The chain recombines TRBV5-1 with TRBJ2-5; 10 nucleotides align to TRBD2. Germline CDR1 reads SGHRS; CDR2 reads YFSETQ. The CDR3 spans 16 residues. The V and J ends lost 1 base and 0 bases, in that order; junction bases with no gene match: 3.

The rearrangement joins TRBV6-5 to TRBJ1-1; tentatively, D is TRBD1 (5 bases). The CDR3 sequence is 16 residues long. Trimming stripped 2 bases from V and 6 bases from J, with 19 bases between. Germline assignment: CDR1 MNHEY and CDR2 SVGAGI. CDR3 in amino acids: CASSYQKYGGDAEAFF. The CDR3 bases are TGTGCCAGCAGTTACCAGAAGTACGGGGGGGACGCTGAAGCTTTCTTT.

The CDR3 nucleotides are TGTGCCAGCAGTGAATATACGGCACAGAGTCCCTACTTC. This translates into CASSEYTAQSPYF. The chain couples TRBV25-1 to TRBJ2-7; D is unclear. Trimming cost V 0 bases and J 13 bases, with 16 bases left between them. CDR1 is MGHDK and CDR2 is SYGVNS in the germline V gene. The CDR3 extends over 13 amino acids.

The CDR3 protein is CASSPRATGVNTEAFF. CDR3 DNA sequence: TGTGCCAGCAGCCCACGAGCCACAGGGGTGAACACTGAAGCTTTCTTT. The rearrangement links TRBV3-1 (or the pseudogene TRBV3-2) to TRBJ1-1; 7 bases are shared with TRBD1. This CDR3 is built from 16 residues. With 4 bases clipped from V and 0 bases from J, the junction kept 8 bases outside the gene matches. Looked up from germline, CDR1 is LGHDT and CDR2 is YNNKEL (reference sequence).

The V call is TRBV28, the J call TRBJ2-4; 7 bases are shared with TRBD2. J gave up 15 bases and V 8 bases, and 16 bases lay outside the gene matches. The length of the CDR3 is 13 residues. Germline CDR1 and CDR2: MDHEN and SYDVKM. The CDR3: CASERPGGLFRYF. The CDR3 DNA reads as TGTGCCAGCGAAAGGCCGGGGGGACTCTTTAGGTACTTC.

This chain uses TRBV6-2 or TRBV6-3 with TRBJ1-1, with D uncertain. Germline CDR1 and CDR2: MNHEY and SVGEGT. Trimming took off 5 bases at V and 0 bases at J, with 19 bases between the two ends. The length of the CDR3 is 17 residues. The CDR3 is CASSPGRPQPLNTEAFF. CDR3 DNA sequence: TGTGCCAGCAGTCCGGGAAGACCCCAACCCCTGAACACTGAAGCTTTCTTT.

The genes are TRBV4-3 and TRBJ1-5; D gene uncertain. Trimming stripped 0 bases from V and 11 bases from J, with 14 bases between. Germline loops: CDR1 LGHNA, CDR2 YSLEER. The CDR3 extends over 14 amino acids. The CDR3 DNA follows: TGCGCCAGCAGCCAAGAAATAGGAGCGAAGGCCCAGCATTTT. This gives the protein CASSQEIGAKAQHF.

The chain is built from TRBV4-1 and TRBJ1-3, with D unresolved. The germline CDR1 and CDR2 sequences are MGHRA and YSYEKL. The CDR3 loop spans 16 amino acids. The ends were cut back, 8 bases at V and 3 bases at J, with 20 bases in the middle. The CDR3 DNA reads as TGCGCCAGCTCCACGACGGCTGCGGCGGATGGAAACACCATATATTTT. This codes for CASSTTAAADGNTIYF.

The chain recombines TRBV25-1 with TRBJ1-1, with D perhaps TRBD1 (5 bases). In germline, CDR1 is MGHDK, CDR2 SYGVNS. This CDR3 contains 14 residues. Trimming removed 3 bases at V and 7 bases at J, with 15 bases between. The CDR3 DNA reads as TGTGCCAGCAGTGACCCCTTGGGGCACAGTGAAGCTTTCTTT. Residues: CASSDPLGHSEAFF.

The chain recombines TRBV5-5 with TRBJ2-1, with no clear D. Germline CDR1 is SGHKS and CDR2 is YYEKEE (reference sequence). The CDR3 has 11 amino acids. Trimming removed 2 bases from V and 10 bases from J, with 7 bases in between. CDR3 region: CASSFEAEQFF. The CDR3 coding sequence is TGTGCCAGCAGCTTTGAAGCCGAGCAGTTCTTC.

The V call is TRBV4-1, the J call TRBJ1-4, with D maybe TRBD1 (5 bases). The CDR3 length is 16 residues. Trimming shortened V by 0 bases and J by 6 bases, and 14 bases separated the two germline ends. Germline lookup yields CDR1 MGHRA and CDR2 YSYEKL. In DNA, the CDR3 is TGCGCCAGCAGCCAAGATGTGGGGGGTATTGATGAAAAACTGTTTTTT. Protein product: CASSQDVGGIDEKLFF.

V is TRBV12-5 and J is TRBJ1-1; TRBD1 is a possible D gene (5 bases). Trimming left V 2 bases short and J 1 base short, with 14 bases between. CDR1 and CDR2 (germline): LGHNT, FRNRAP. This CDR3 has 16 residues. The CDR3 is CASGLHGTFTNTEAFF. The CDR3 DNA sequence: TGTGCTAGTGGTTTGCACGGGACTTTTACGAACACTGAAGCTTTCTTT.

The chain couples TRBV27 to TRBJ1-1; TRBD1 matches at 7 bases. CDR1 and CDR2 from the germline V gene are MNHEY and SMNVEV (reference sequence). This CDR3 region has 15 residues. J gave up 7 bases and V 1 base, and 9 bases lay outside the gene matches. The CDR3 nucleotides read TGTGCCAGCAGTTTATACCCTACAGGGGCAGTTGAAGCTTTCTTT. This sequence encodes CASSLYPTGAVEAFF.

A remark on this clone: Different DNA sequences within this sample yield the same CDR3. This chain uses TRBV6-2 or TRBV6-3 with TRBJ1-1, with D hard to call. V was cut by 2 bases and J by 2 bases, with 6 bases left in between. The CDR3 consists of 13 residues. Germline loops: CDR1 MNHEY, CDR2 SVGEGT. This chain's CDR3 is CASSYTRNTEAFF. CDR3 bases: TGTGCCAGCAGTTACACCAGAAACACTGAAGCTTTCTTT.

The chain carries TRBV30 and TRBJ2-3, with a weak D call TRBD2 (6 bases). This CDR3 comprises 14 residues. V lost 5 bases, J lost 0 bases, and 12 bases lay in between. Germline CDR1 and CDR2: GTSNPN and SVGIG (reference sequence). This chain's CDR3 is CAWETGVSTDTQYF. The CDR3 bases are TGTGCCTGGGAAACGGGAGTTAGCACAGATACGCAGTATTTT. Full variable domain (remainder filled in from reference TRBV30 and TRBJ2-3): SQTIHQWPATLVQPVGSPLSLECTVEGTSNPNLYWYRQAAGRGLQLLFYSVGIGQISSEVPQNLSASRPQDRQFILSSKKLLLSDSGFYLCAWETGVSTDTQYFGPGTRLTVL.

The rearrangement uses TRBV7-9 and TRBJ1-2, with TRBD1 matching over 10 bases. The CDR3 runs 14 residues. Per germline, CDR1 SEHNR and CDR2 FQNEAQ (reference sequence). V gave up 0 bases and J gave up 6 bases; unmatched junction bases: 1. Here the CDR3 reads CASSLADRGDGYTF. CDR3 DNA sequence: TGTGCCAGCAGCTTAGCGGACAGGGGGGATGGCTACACCTTC.

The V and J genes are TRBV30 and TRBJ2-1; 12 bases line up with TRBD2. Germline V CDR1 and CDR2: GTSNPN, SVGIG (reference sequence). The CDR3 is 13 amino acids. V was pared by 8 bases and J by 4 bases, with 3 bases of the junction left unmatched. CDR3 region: CAGTSGRYNEQFF. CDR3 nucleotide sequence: TGTGCCGGTACTAGCGGGAGGTACAATGAGCAGTTCTTC.

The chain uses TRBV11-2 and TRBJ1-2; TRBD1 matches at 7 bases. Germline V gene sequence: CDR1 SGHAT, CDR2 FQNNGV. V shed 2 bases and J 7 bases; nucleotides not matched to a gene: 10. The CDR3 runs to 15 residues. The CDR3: CASSLSSTGDFGYTF. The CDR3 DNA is TGTGCCAGCAGCTTATCCTCAACAGGGGACTTTGGCTACACCTTC.

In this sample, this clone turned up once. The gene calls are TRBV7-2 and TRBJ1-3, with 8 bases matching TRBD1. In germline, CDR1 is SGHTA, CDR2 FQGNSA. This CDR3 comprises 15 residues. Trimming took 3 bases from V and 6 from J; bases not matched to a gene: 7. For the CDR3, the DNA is TGTGCCAGCAGCTTCGGACAGGGCTGGGAAAACACCATATATTTT. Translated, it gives CASSFGQGWENTIYF.

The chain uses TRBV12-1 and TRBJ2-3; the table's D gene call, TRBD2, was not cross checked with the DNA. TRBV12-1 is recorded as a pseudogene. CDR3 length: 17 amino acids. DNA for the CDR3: TGTGCCAGCAGCTCCCGGGGGCTAGCGGGAGGCAGGGATACGCAGTATTTT. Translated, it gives CASSSRGLAGGRDTQYF.

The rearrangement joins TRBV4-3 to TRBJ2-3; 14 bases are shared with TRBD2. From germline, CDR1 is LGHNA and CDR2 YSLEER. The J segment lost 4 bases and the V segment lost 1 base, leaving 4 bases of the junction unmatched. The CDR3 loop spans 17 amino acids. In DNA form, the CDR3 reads TGCGCCAGCAGCCAAGGACTAGCGGGGGGGCCGGCAGATACGCAGTATTTT. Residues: CASSQGLAGGPADTQYF.